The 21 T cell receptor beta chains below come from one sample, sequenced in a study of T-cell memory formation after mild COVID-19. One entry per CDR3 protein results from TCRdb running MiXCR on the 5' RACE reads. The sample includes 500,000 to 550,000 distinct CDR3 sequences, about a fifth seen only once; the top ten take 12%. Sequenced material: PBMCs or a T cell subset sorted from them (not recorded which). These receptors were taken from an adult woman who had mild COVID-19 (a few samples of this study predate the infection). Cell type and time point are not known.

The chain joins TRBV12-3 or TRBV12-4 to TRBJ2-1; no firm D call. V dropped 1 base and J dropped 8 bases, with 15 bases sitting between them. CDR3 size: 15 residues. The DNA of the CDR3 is TGTGCCAGCAGTTTAGTTGGGCCTCCCGGGTATGAGCAGTTCTTC. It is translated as CASSLVGPPGYEQFF.

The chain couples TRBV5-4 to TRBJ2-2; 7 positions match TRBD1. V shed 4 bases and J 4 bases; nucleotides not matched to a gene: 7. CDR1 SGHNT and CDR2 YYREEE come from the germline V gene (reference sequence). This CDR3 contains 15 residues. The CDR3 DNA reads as TGTGCCAGCAGCCCGGAGAGGGGGCCCACCGGGGAGCTGTTTTTT. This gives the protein CASSPERGPTGELFF.

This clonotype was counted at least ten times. The CDR3 is CASSPDRDLYEQYF. CDR3 DNA: TGTGCCAGCAGTCCGGACCGGGACCTTTACGAGCAGTACTTC. J is TRBJ2-7 and V is TRBV27, with D perhaps given as TRBD1 or TRBD2 (5 bases each). Trimming left V 5 bases short and J 4 bases short, with 15 bases between. The CDR3 sequence is 14 residues long. Germline CDR1 reads MNHEY; CDR2 reads SMNVEV (reference sequence).

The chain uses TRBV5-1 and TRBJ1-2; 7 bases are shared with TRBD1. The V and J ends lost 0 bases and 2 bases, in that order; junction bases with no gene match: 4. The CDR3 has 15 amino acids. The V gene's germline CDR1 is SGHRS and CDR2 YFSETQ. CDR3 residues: CASSLDGTENYGYTF. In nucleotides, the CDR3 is TGCGCCAGCAGCTTGGACGGGACAGAAAACTATGGCTACACCTTC.

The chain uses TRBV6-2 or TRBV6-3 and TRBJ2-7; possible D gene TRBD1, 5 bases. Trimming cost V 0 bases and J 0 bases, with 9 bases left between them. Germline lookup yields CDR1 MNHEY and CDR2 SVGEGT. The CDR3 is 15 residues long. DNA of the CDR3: TGTGCCAGCAGTTACTCCAGGGCCAGCTCCTACGAGCAGTACTTC. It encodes CASSYSRASSYEQYF.

CDR3 loop: CASSYRDRVYGAYEQYF. CDR3 sequence (DNA): TGCGCCAGCTCTTACCGGGACAGGGTATACGGAGCCTACGAGCAGTACTTC. J is TRBJ2-7 and V is TRBV5-1; TRBD1 aligns across 9 bases. Germline V lookup: CDR1 SGHRS, CDR2 YFSETQ. Trimming removed 7 bases from V and 2 bases from J; junction bases left unmatched: 16. The CDR3 consists of 17 residues.

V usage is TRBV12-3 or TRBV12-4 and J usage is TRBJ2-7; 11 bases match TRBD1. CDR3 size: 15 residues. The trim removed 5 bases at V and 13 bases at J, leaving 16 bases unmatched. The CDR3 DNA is TGTGCCAGCAGTCAAGTAAGGGACAGGGGGTTCCCGGGATACTTC. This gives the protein CASSQVRDRGFPGYF.

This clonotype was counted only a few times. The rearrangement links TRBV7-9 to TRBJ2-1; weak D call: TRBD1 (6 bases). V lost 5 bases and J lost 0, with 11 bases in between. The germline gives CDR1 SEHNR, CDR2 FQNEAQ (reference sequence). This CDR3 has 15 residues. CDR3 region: CASSQTQGSYNEQFF. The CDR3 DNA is TGTGCCAGCAGCCAGACACAGGGCTCCTACAATGAGCAGTTCTTC. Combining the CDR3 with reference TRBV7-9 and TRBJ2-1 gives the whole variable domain DTGVSQNPRHKITKRGQNVTFRCDPISEHNRLYWYRQTLGQGPEFLTYFQNEAQLEKSRLLSDRFSAERPKGSFSTLEIQRTEQGDSAMYLCASSQTQGSYNEQFFGPGTRLTVL.

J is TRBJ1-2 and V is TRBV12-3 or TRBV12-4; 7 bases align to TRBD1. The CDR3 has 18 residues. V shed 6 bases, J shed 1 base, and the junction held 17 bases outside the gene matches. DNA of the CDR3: TGTGCCAGCAGCGCCCCGGGCCGGGCCAGGGGGGGTAACTATGGCTACACCTTC. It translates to CASSAPGRARGGNYGYTF.

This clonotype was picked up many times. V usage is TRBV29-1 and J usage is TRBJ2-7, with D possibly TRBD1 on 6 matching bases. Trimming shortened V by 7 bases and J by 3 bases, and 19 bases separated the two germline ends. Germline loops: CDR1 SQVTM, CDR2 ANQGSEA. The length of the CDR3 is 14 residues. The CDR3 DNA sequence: TGCAGCGCCAAGTGGCAGGGGAGAGACTACGAGCAGTACTTC. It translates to CSAKWQGRDYEQYF.

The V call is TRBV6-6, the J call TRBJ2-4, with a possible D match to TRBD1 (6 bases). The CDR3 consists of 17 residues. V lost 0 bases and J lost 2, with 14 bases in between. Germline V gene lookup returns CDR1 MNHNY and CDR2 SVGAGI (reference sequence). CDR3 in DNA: TGTGCCAGCAGTTACTCTCTACACAGGGATTCCAAAAACATTCAGTACTTC. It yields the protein CASSYSLHRDSKNIQYF.

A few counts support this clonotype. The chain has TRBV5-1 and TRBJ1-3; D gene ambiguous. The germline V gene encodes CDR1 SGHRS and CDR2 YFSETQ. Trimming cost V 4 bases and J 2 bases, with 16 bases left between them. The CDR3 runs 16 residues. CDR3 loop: CASSPQREGAGNTIYF. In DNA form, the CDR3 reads TGCGCCAGCAGCCCCCAGCGGGAGGGCGCTGGAAACACCATATATTTT.

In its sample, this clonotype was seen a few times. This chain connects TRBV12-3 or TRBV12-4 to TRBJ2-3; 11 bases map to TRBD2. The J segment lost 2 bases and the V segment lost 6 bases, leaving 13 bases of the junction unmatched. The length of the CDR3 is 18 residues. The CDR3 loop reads CASRLAILAGGDTDTQYF. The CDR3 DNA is TGTGCCAGCAGATTGGCCATTCTAGCGGGGGGCGACACAGATACGCAGTATTTT.

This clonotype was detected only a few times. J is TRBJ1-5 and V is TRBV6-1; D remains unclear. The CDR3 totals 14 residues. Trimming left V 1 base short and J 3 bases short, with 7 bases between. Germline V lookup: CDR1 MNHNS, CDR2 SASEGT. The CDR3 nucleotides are TGTGCCAGCAGTGAAGTGGGCAACAATCAGCCCCAGCATTTT. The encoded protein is CASSEVGNNQPQHF.

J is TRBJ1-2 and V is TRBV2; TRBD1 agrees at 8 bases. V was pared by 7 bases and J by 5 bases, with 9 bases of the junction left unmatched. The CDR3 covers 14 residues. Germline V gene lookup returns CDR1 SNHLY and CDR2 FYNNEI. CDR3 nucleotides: TGTGCCAGCACCGAAGACAGGGGAAGATATGGCTACACCTTC. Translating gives CASTEDRGRYGYTF. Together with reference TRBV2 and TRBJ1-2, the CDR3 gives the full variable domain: EPEVTQTPSHQVTQMGQEVILRCVPISNHLYFYWYRQILGQKVEFLVSFYNNEISEKSEIFDDQFSVERPDGSNFTLKIRSTKLEDSAMYFCASTEDRGRYGYTFGSGTRLTVV.

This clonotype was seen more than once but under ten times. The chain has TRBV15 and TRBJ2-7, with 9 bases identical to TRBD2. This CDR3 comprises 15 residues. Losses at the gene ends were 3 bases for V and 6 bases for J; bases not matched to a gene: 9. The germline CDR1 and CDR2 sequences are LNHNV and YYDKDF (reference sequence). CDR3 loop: CATSRGLAGRFEQYF. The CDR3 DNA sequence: TGTGCCACCAGCAGGGGCCTAGCGGGACGGTTCGAGCAGTACTTC.

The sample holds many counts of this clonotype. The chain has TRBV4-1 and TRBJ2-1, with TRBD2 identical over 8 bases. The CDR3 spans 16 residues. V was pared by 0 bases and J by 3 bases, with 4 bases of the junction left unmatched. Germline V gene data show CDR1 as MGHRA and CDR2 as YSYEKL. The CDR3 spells CASSQETGLDYNEQFF. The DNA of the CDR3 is TGCGCCAGCAGCCAAGAAACGGGACTAGACTACAATGAGCAGTTCTTC.

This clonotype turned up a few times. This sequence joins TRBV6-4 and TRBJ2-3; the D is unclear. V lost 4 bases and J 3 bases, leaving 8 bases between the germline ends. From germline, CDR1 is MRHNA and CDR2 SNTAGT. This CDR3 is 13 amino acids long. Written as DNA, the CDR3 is TGTGCCAGCAGTGTTGGCAGAACAGATACGCAGTATTTT. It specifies CASSVGRTDTQYF.

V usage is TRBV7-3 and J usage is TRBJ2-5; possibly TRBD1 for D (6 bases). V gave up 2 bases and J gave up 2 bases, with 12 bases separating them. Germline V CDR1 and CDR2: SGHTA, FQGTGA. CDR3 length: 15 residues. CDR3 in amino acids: CASSLSGEYQETQYF. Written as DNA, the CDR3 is TGTGCCAGCAGCTTATCAGGGGAGTATCAAGAGACCCAGTACTTC.

CDR3 amino acids: CASSYVRGLAGERTGELFF. Written as DNA, the CDR3 is TGTGCCAGCAGCTACGTAAGAGGACTAGCGGGAGAGAGGACCGGGGAGCTGTTTTTT. This chain uses TRBV6-1 with TRBJ2-2; TRBD2 matches at 13 bases. The V segment lost 6 bases and the J segment 5 bases; nucleotides outside the gene matches: 15. The CDR3 is 19 residues long. CDR1 is MNHNS, CDR2 SASEGT, per germline.

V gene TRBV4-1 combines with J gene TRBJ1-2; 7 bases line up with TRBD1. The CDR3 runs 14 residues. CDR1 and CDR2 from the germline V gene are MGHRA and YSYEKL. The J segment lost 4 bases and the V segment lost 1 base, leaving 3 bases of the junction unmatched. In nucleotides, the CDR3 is TGCGCCAGCAGCCAAGCAGCAGGGGGCTATGGCTACACCTTC. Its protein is CASSQAAGGYGYTF.